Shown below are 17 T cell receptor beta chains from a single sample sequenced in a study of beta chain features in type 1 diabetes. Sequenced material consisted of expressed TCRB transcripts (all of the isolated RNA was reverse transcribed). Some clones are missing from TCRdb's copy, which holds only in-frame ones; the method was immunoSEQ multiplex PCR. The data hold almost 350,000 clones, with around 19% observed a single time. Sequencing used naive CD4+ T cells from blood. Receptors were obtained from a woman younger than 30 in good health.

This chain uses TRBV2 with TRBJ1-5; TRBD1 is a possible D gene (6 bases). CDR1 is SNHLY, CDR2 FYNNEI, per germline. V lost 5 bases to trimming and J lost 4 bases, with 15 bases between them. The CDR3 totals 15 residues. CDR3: CASSSIGQLNQPQHF. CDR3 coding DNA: TGTGCCAGCAGTTCTATCGGACAGCTAAATCAGCCCCAGCATTTT.

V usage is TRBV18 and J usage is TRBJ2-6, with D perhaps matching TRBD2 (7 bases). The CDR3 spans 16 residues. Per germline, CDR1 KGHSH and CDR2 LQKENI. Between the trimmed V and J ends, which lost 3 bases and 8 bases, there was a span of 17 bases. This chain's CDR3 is CASSPRGGGGPNVLTF. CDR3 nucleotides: TGTGCCAGCTCACCCCGTGGAGGGGGAGGGCCCAACGTCCTGACTTTC. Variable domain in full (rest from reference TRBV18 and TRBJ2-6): NAGVMQNPRHLVRRRGQEARLRCSPMKGHSHVYWYRQLPEEGLKFMVYLQKENIIDESGMPKERFSAEFPKEGPSILRIQQVVRGDSAAYFCASSPRGGGGPNVLTFGAGSRLTVL.

CDR3 loop: CSVGREGNTEAFF. The CDR3, as DNA: TGCAGCGTTGGTCGGGAAGGGAACACTGAAGCTTTCTTT. The genes are TRBV29-1 and TRBJ1-1; D gene ambiguous. V lost 4 bases, J lost 1 base, and 10 bases lay in between. Germline lookup yields CDR1 SQVTM and CDR2 ANQGSEA. The CDR3 spans 13 residues.

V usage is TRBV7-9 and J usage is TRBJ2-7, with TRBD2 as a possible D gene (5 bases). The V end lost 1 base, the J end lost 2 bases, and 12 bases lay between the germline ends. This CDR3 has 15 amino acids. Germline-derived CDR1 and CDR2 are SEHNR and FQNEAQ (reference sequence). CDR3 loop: CASSLEGLSTYEQYF. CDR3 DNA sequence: TGTGCCAGCAGCTTAGAAGGACTGTCCACCTACGAGCAGTACTTC.

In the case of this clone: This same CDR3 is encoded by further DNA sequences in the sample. CDR3 DNA: TGTGCCAGCAGCCGACAGGGATACGAGCAGTACTTC. Translation gives CASSRQGYEQYF. The chain uses TRBV7-9 and TRBJ2-7; 7 bases fit TRBD1. With V trimmed by 5 bases and J by 4 bases, 2 bases remained unmatched. This CDR3 is 12 amino acids long. Germline V lookup: CDR1 SEHNR, CDR2 FQNEAQ (reference sequence).

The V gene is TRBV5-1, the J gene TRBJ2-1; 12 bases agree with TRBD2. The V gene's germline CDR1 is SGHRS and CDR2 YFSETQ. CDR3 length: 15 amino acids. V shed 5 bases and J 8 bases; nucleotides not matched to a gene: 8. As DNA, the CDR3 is TGCGCCAGCAGAGGGGGGACTAGCGGGTTGGATGAGCAGTTCTTC. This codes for CASRGGTSGLDEQFF.

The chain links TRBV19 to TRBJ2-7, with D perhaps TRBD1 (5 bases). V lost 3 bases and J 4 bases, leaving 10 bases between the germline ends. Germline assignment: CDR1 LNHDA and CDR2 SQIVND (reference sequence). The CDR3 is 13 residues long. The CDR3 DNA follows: TGTGCCAGTAGTATCGGCAGGGTGTACGAGCAGTACTTC. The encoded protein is CASSIGRVYEQYF.

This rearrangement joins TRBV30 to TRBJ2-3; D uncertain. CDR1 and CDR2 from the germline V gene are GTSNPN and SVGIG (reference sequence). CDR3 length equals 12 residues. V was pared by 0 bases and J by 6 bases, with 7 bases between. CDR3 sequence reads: CAWSVQSDTQYF. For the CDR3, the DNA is TGTGCCTGGAGTGTACAGTCGGATACGCAGTATTTT.

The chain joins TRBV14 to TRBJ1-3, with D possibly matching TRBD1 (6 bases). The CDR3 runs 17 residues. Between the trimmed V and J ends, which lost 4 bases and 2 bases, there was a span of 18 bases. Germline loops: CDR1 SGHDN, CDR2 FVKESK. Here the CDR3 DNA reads TGTGCCAGCAGCCGTCGCGCCACAGGGTTCGCTGGAAACACCATATATTTT. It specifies CASSRRATGFAGNTIYF.

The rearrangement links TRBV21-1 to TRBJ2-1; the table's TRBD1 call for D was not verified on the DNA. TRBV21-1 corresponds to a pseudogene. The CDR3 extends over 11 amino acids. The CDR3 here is CASSRDRGWFF. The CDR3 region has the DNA TGTGCCAGCAGCAGGGACAGGGGGTGGTTCTTC.

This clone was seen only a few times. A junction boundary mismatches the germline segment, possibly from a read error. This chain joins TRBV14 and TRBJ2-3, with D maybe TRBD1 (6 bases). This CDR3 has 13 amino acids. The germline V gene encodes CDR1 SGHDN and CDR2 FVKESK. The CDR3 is CASSQEQPGTPSF. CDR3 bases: TGTGCCAGCAGCCAAGAGCAACCCGGGACACCCTCTTTT.

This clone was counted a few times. The CDR3: CASRLGQAAGELFF. CDR3 nucleotide sequence: TGTGCCAGCAGATTGGGACAGGCGGCCGGGGAGCTGTTTTTT. The chain uses TRBV6-5 and TRBJ2-2, with 8 bases lining up with TRBD1. This CDR3 has 14 amino acids. The ends lost 6 bases at V and 6 bases at J; junction bases unmatched: 6. The V gene's germline CDR1 is MNHEY and CDR2 SVGAGI.

The CDR3 coding sequence is TGTGCCAGCAGCCGCCGACAGGGCGAGACCCAGTACTTC. Its protein product is CASSRRQGETQYF. The J gene is TRBJ2-5, the V gene TRBV5-6; 7 nucleotides match TRBD1. This CDR3 region has 13 residues. Germline V lookup: CDR1 SGHDT, CDR2 YYEEEE. The junction had 5 bases not matched to a gene; V was cut back by 4 bases and J by 5 bases.

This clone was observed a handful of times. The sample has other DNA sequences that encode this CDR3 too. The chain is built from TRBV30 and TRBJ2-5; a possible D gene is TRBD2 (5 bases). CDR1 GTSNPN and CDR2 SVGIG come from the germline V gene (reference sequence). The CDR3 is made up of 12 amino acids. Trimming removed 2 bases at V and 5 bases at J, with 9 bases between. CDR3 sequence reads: CAWSSGGETQYF. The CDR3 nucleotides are TGTGCCTGGAGTAGCGGTGGGGAGACCCAGTACTTC.

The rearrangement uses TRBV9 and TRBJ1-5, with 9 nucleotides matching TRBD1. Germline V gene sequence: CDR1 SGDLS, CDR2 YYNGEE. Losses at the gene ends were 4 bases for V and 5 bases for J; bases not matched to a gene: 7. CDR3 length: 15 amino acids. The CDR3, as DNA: TGTGCCAGCAGCCGGGACAGGGACGTGGATCAGCCCCAGCATTTT. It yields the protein CASSRDRDVDQPQHF. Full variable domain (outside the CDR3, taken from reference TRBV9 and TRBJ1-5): DSGVTQTPKHLITATGQRVTLRCSPRSGDLSVYWYQQSLDQGLQFLIQYYNGEERAKGNILERFSAQQFPDLHSELNLSSLELGDSALYFCASSRDRDVDQPQHFGDGTRLSIL.

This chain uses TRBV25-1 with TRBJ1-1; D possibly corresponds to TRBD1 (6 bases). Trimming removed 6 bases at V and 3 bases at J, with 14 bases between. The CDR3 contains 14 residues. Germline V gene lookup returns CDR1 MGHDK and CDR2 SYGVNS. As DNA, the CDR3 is TGTGCCAGCAGGAATACAGGGAGGGACACTGAAGCTTTCTTT. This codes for CASRNTGRDTEAFF.

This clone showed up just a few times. The CDR3 is CASSRRQGPTTEAFF. In nucleotides, the CDR3 is TGTGCCAGCAGCCGGAGACAGGGACCAACCACTGAAGCTTTCTTT. The J gene is TRBJ1-1, the V gene TRBV7-9, with 7 nucleotides matching TRBD1. CDR1 is SEHNR, CDR2 FQNEAQ, per germline (reference sequence). J gave up 4 bases and V 5 bases, and 10 bases lay outside the gene matches. This CDR3 spans 15 amino acids.